This entry lists 19 T cell receptor beta chains sequenced from one sample in a study of shared clonotypes between healthy human individuals. TCRdb's table, derived via immunoSEQ multiplex PCR, lists solely in-frame clones and lacks some. Altogether under 600,000 clones are present, just over 75% being singletons, with the ten largest covering about 12%. Sequenced: PBMCs. These receptors came from a woman between 35 and 50 years old in good health. Some clones in this sample may be carry-over from other donors' samples.

A note on this clone: Given a much more abundant clone one base away, this may be a read error. The same CDR3 is also encoded by other DNA sequences in this sample. The V gene is TRBV28, the J gene TRBJ1-1; 9 bases agree with TRBD1. The CDR3 extends over 16 amino acids. Germline values: CDR1 MDHEN, CDR2 SYDVKM. In DNA form, the CDR3 reads TGTGCCAGCAGTTTTCAGGGACAGGGAGGACGGGCTGAAGCTTTTTTT. It specifies CASSFQGQGGRAEAFF.

This clone was seen a handful of times. The V gene is TRBV5-1, the J gene TRBJ2-1; D gene uncertain. Germline V gene data show CDR1 as SGHRS and CDR2 as YFSETQ. This CDR3 contains 12 residues. V was trimmed by 4 bases and J by 3 bases, leaving 5 bases between them. CDR3 amino acids: CASSVNYNEQFF. For the CDR3, the DNA is TGCGCCAGCAGCGTGAACTACAATGAGCAGTTCTTC.

Only a few counts were recorded for this clone. CDR3 sequence: CASSEQGYEQFF. CDR3 nucleotide sequence: TGTGCCAGCTCAGAACAGGGATATGAGCAGTTCTTC. The chain uses TRBV18 and TRBJ2-1, with D possibly matching TRBD1 (6 bases). CDR1 and CDR2 from the germline V gene are KGHSH and LQKENI. This CDR3 has 12 amino acids. V was cut by 5 bases and J by 8 bases, with 10 bases left in between.

The J gene is TRBJ2-3, the V gene TRBV9; no reliable D call. The germline gives CDR1 SGDLS, CDR2 YYNGEE. CDR3 length: 16 residues. Trimming pared 4 bases from V and 0 bases from J, leaving 15 bases between. This CDR3 is CASSPRPAPSTDTQYF. As DNA, the CDR3 is TGTGCCAGCAGCCCCCGGCCCGCACCTAGCACAGATACGCAGTATTTT.

This clone was found once. The same CDR3 also results from other DNA sequences found in this sample. The chain uses TRBV30 and TRBJ2-7, with D perhaps TRBD1 or TRBD2 (7 bases each). CDR1 and CDR2 (germline): GTSNPN, SVGIG (reference sequence). The CDR3 runs to 14 residues. The V and J ends lost 2 bases and 2 bases respectively, with 13 bases between them. This chain's CDR3 is CAWSRQGLTYEQYF. The DNA of the CDR3 is TGTGCCTGGAGTAGACAGGGACTAACCTACGAGCAGTACTTC.

The chain employs TRBV7-9 and TRBJ1-4; TRBD1 aligns across 7 bases. Germline lookup yields CDR1 SEHNR and CDR2 FQNEAQ (reference sequence). This CDR3 is built from 15 residues. V lost 5 bases to trimming and J lost 10 bases; unmatched junction nucleotides: 13. CDR3 nucleotide sequence: TGTGCCAGCAGCCCCTGGGAGGGGGCCTGGGCAAAACTGTTTTTT. It codes for CASSPWEGAWAKLFF.

J is TRBJ1-1 and V is TRBV28; 9 nucleotides line up with TRBD1. The J segment lost 0 bases and the V segment lost 1 base, leaving 6 bases of the junction unmatched. Germline CDR1 is MDHEN and CDR2 is SYDVKM. This CDR3 is 17 amino acids long. The CDR3 is CASSLLGTGSMNTEAFF. CDR3 DNA sequence: TGTGCCAGCAGTTTATTAGGGACAGGGTCTATGAACACTGAAGCTTTCTTT.

This chain connects TRBV27 to TRBJ1-1; perhaps TRBD1 as D (6 bases). Germline loops: CDR1 MNHEY, CDR2 SMNVEV (reference sequence). V was clipped by 3 bases and J by 3 bases, with 8 bases between them. This CDR3 has 13 residues. CDR3 sequence (DNA): TGTGCCAGCAGTTTGACAGGACACACTGAAGCTTTCTTT. Protein: CASSLTGHTEAFF.

The chain carries TRBV7-8 and TRBJ2-7; 9 nucleotides agree with TRBD1. CDR1 SGHVS and CDR2 FQNEAQ come from the germline V gene. The CDR3 covers 14 residues. J was trimmed by 6 bases and V by 7 bases; bases with no gene match: 10. The CDR3 here is CASTSWDRAREQYF. The CDR3 DNA reads TGTGCCAGCACCTCCTGGGACAGGGCGCGCGAGCAGTACTTC.

The chain combines TRBV9 with TRBJ2-7; D tentatively fits TRBD1 or TRBD2 (5 bases each). Germline values: CDR1 SGDLS, CDR2 YYNGEE. V was cut by 2 bases and J by 6 bases, with 15 bases left in between. CDR3 length: 14 amino acids. As DNA, the CDR3 is TGTGCCAGCAGCGTTAGCGCCCCTGGGGGCGAGCAGTACTTC. This codes for CASSVSAPGGEQYF.

This clone has a handful of counts. This sequence joins TRBV21-1 and TRBJ2-7; no check of the table's D call, TRBD2, against the DNA was made. TRBV21-1 is assigned pseudogene status. The CDR3 extends over 19 amino acids. The CDR3 bases are TGTGCCAGCAGCAAAGGGATAGGGAAAAGCGGAAACAGCTCCTACGAGCAGTACTTC. Protein: CASSKGIGKSGNSSYEQYF.

The table lists this clone with a count of one. The V gene is TRBV19, the J gene TRBJ1-5; D remains unclear. Trimming took off 3 bases at V and 2 bases at J, with 11 bases between the two ends. This CDR3 is 15 amino acids long. Germline V gene data show CDR1 as LNHDA and CDR2 as SQIVND (reference sequence). The DNA of the CDR3 is TGTGCCAGTAGTATCCTTTCTGGGGGCAATCAGCCCCAGCATTTT. As protein: CASSILSGGNQPQHF.

The V call is TRBV6-6, the J call TRBJ1-6, with D unclear. Germline CDR1 is MNHNY and CDR2 is SVGAGI (reference sequence). V was clipped by 2 bases and J by 7 bases, with 9 bases between them. The CDR3 is 14 amino acids. The chain's CDR3 is CASSYVDHNSPLHF. In DNA, the CDR3 is TGTGCCAGCAGTTACGTGGACCACAATTCACCCCTCCACTTT.

This chain links TRBV28 with TRBJ2-2; a possible D gene is TRBD1 (6 bases). CDR1 MDHEN and CDR2 SYDVKM come from the germline V gene. The CDR3 extends over 15 amino acids. V was clipped by 6 bases and J by 0 bases, with 11 bases between them. The CDR3 loop is CASRSDRTNTGELFF. DNA of the CDR3: TGTGCCAGCAGGAGTGACAGGACGAACACCGGGGAGCTGTTTTTT. The whole variable domain, remainder taken from reference TRBV28 and TRBJ2-2, is DVKVTQSSRYLVKRTGEKVFLECVQDMDHENMFWYRQDPGLGLRLIYFSYDVKMKEKGDIPEGYSVSREKKERFSLILESASTNQTSMYLCASRSDRTNTGELFFGEGSRLTVL.

The J gene is TRBJ2-3, the V gene TRBV28; 9 bases agree with TRBD1. The ends lost 6 bases at V and 6 bases at J; junction bases unmatched: 10. Looked up from germline, CDR1 is MDHEN and CDR2 is SYDVKM. The CDR3 spans 15 residues. The DNA for the CDR3 is TGTGCCAGCAGCTCGCCGGGACAGGGCGGGGATACGCAGTATTTT. Protein: CASSSPGQGGDTQYF.

The chain carries TRBV7-9 and TRBJ2-5; possibly TRBD2 for D (6 bases). The V gene lost 5 bases and the J gene lost 5 bases, with 24 bases spanning the gap. Germline values: CDR1 SEHNR, CDR2 FQNEAQ (reference sequence). This CDR3 has 17 residues. CDR3 nucleotides: TGTGCCAGCAGCCCGGGGGACGGGAGCGGTGGGGTGGAGACCCAGTACTTC. This codes for CASSPGDGSGGVETQYF.

As concerns this clone: Other DNA variants within this sample encode the same CDR3. The J gene is TRBJ2-7, the V gene TRBV27; the D gene is possibly TRBD2 (6 bases). Trimming pared 3 bases from V and 1 base from J, leaving 16 bases between. CDR1 and CDR2 from the germline V gene are MNHEY and SMNVEV (reference sequence). The CDR3 contains 16 residues. In DNA form, the CDR3 reads TGTGCCAGCAGTTTCCCCGGGGGACCGGCATCCTACGAGCAGTACTTC. It is translated as CASSFPGGPASYEQYF.

The rearrangement uses TRBV28 and TRBJ2-7; 9 bases match TRBD1. V lost 7 bases and J lost 0; bases outside the gene matches: 10. Germline V gene sequence: CDR1 MDHEN, CDR2 SYDVKM. The CDR3 is 16 amino acids. CDR3: CASNPPGQGPSYEQYF. The CDR3 DNA is TGTGCCAGCAATCCGCCGGGACAGGGTCCCTCCTACGAGCAGTACTTC.

The V call is TRBV5-6, the J call TRBJ2-2, with D possibly TRBD2 on 5 matching bases. CDR1 is SGHDT, CDR2 YYEEEE, per germline. V lost 4 bases, J lost 0 bases, and 10 bases lay in between. The CDR3 runs 15 residues. The CDR3 nucleotides are TGTGCCAGCAGCCCACCCGGGACGAACACCGGGGAGCTGTTTTTT. It encodes CASSPPGTNTGELFF.